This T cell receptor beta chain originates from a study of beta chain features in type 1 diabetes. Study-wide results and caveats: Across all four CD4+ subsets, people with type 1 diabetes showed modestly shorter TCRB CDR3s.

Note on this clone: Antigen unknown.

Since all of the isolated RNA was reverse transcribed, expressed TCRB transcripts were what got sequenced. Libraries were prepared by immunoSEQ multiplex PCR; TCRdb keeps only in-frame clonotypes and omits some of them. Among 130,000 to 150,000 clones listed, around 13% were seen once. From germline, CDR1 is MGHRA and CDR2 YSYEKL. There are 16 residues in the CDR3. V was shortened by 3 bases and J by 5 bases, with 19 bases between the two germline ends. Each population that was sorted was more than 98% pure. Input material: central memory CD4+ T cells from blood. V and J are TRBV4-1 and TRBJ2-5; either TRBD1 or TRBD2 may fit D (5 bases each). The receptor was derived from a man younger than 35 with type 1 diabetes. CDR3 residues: CASSQGLSGAGETQYF. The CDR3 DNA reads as TGCGCCAGCAGCCAGGGTTTGTCCGGGGCAGGGGAGACCCAGTACTTC.